This T cell receptor (beta chain) was retrieved from a study of cytomegalovirus exposure and HLA in healthy donors (dated 2017 in TCRdb). Study-level background: According to an earlier analysis of a few hundred of the donors, some 170 million T cells yielded 117 million unique TCR beta sequences and about 280 Gb of sequence data. An early release that covered about 600 HLA-typed donors contained about 300 gigabases of sequencing data and tens of millions of unique TCR sequences. Among the roughly 380 genotyped donors, around 81% belonged to the genetic ancestry cluster associated with self-reported Caucasian donors. The study was designed to test whether signatures of past pathogen exposure could be identified by cataloging public T cell receptors. The study used immunosequencing to profile the T cell repertoires of 670 or so subjects and linked those repertoires to cytomegalovirus serostatus. A separate validation cohort of 100 to 150 different subjects was used in addition to the 666-subject first cohort. High-throughput TCR immunosequencing, statistical association of individual TCRs with disease status, and machine learning were combined to predict cytomegalovirus infection status. In a later analysis, previously published TCR beta repertoires from 666 donors were re-analyzed and high-resolution HLA genotyping was added so that TCR occurrence patterns could be studied. The later analysis used no new phenotypic data to find candidate immune exposures, relying instead on TCR beta sequences and their occurrence across donors. In an earlier analysis of 500 to 650 of the donors, high-throughput TCR beta sequencing was used to judge whether each TCR beta V gene segment behaved as functional or pseudogenic. Donor age, sex, ethnicity and CMV serostatus were compiled together with the repertoire data. Genome-wide SNP genotypes for about three fifths of the roughly 700 donors were used in a later genetic analysis, which treated that subset as a discovery cohort. Every discovery cohort repertoire had been produced on one sequencing platform. HLA typing covered class I and class II loci at four-digit resolution. Typing coverage differed by locus: A, B, C, DRB1 and DQB1 were typed in roughly 620-640 donors, DQA1 in 522, DPA1 in some 600, and DPB1 in 400 to 490. A few DR-DQ haplotypes were treated as single units for association and clustering because of strong linkage in the cohort. Among 300 to 500 genotyped donors of the cohort, an average of about 240,000 unique TCR beta nucleotide sequences was sequenced per donor, of which 15% to 20% were non-productive. Broad study findings and their caveats: Correlated functional status among segregating V segments might be attributable to linkage disequilibrium, but an unknown experimental factor could not be ruled out. A later genetic analysis reported fewer N-insertions in productive TCRs among donors in an Asian-associated ancestry cluster than the approximately 670-donor mean. Because some donors lacked HLA typing at each locus, the association tests relied only on the typed subset. The authors suggested that the approach could potentially be generalized to other disease states and immunological phenotypes. Specific HLA alleles were associated with 16,951 TCR beta sequences at a false discovery rate of 0.05 in a later analysis. The study gave a list of some 150 TCR beta chains associated with cytomegalovirus. In a later analysis, HLA-associated TCR beta chains showed more clonal expansion and lower generation probabilities than non-associated chains that were equally common. In vitro tests confirmed that a few of the cytomegalovirus-associated TCR beta chains recognize cytomegalovirus antigens. The only immune exposure information available for the cohort was CMV serostatus. V-gene and J-gene trimming of TCR beta chains was associated with a missense DCLRE1C variant in a later genetic analysis, and the association was replicated in an independent cohort. Presence/absence analyses assumed roughly uniform sequencing depth across donors, an assumption that may not hold. The classifier was reported to diagnose cytomegalovirus status with high specificity and sensitivity in both the original and validation cohorts. The sequencing pipeline was judged likely to have produced a cluster of highly shared sequence variants as a technical artifact. According to a later analysis, TCR association rates differed among HLA loci, with DRB1 alleles showing the most associated TCRs and HLA-C alleles showing the fewest. A further reported finding was that TCR beta sequences accurately predicted the HLA-A and HLA-B alleles for most subjects in the first cohort. In an earlier analysis of several hundred of the donors, most TCR beta V segments were observed in productive rearrangements about 90% or about 30% of the time, broadly matching IMGT annotations. While some public TCRs were present in many individuals, most TCR sequences turned up only very rarely across donors. Most CMV-associated TCR beta chains appeared to be HLA-restricted in a later analysis, and the HLA associations seemed to be driven largely by CMV exposure. This cohort had only TCR beta chains sequenced, and the lack of alpha or paired-chain data limited which features could be detected. Some IMGT-functional V segments, including TRBV6-2 and TRBV6-3, could not be told apart with the 87-base-pair reads, so those segments were excluded. A later analysis reported that several top co-occurrence clusters appeared linked to parvovirus B19, influenza, CMV and Epstein-Barr virus. When HLA alleles, especially DR and DQ, strongly co-occurred, attributing TCR associations to individual alleles was difficult. Because counts were too low, 15 or so rarely observed V segments, including chromosome 9 orphons, were excluded from the earlier analysis of around 640 of the donors.

In total, 630 or so healthy bone marrow donors made up the cohort. Cohort members were all nominally healthy when sampled, although unrecorded immune exposures were likely present. CMV serostatus was positive for around 310 and negative for about 50% of the roughly 670 cohort members, and was not recorded for this donor. A peripheral blood sample was collected from each donor, and TCR beta sequencing was performed on peripheral blood mononuclear cells. Genomic DNA was extracted from the blood cell samples with the Qiagen DNeasy Blood Extraction Kit. Receptor libraries were prepared by the immunoSEQ multiplex PCR assay. For the multiplex PCR, a mixture combining 60 forward primers for TCR Vbeta segments and 13 reverse primers for TCR Jbeta segments was used. The CDR3 region of rearranged TCR beta genes was amplified from genomic DNA with a multiplex PCR assay. On the Illumina HiSeq System, the amplified TCR beta libraries were sequenced as 87-base-pair reads. On the authors' methods: In a later analysis, tens of millions of unique TCR beta chains were counted across the 690 or so repertoires, and roughly 11 million of these chains were shared by at least two donors. Raw reads were error-corrected and collapsed into unique sequences with a nearest-neighbor algorithm that merged closely related sequences to remove PCR and sequencing errors. CDR3 sequences were aligned to IMGT reference sequences to assign V, D and J gene segments. For a sequence to be retained, at least a six-nucleotide match to both a V gene segment and a J gene segment was required. Rearrangements were called productive when the CDR3 lacked stop codons and stayed in frame with V and J; all others were non-productive. CDR3 was defined according to IMGT convention as the region running from the second conserved V-encoded cysteine to the conserved J-encoded phenylalanine. In an earlier analysis of approximately 500 of the donors, sequences lacking an unambiguous match to a single V gene segment were excluded. An earlier analysis of 587 of the donors called V segments functional above 56.7% productive rearrangements and segregating when the between-donor standard deviation exceeded 5%. A statistical classification framework was developed to diagnose cytomegalovirus status using the catalog of TCR beta chain sequences. A later analysis assigned V and J genes by comparing TCR nucleotide sequences with IMGT/GENE-DB human TR gene sequences. Using the TCRdist pipeline, a later analysis assigned CDR3 sequences along with most-parsimonious VDJ recombination scenarios. In a later analysis, every TCR beta chain was defined by the combination of its CDR3 amino acid sequence and its V-gene family, and reads without a unique V-gene family were dropped. As a way to deal with suspected cross-contamination and a sequencing artifact, a later analysis dropped 640 or so nucleotide sequences that were highly shared and had low generation probability. For each public chain, a later analysis derived a clonal expansion index from normalized ranks of inferred template counts within each repertoire. In a later analysis, generation probabilities were computed using a VDJ recombination model fitted to out-of-frame rearrangements, and the results were checked against IGoR. In a later analysis, hypergeometric tests were used to score TCR-TCR, TCR-HLA and TCR-CMV co-occurrence, with a repertoire-size bias correction applied to TCR pairs. A later analysis estimated false discovery rates by permuting HLA or CMV assignments 20 times. In a later analysis, co-occurring TCRs were grouped with DBSCAN, and TCRdist sequence similarity was added when clustering was performed within HLA-allele-positive subsets. For co-occurrence clustering, repertoires with fewer than 30,000 or more than 120,000 public chains were excluded, along with five or six repertoires with anomalous nucleotide sharing. The table comes from immuneACCESS by way of TCRdb, which keeps in-frame sequences with V and J called. Part of the clones is missing from these tables; in studies checked, under half for an unresolved V gene and the rest for unknown reasons. V and J calls and clone size are as listed in that table; D and trimming were resolved from the DNA. The table for this sample lists about 180,000 clones; under 80% of them were counted only once. The ten largest clones add up to 2% to 2.5% of the sample.

Note on this clone: Its antigen remains undetermined. There are no base qualities to consult, and no much larger clone falls within one base.

According to the germline V gene (reference sequence), CDR1 reads SEHNR and CDR2 reads FQNEAQ. The CDR3 sequence holds 17 residues, the cysteine and phenylalanine included. The entry retains the CDR3 DNA only, 51 bases that are in frame from base 1. V lost 10 bases and J lost 3 bases, and the count of bases not matched to a germline gene is 20. The receptor was derived from a human donor in good health. The sequenced sample was PBMCs. The sequence joins TRBV7-9 to TRBJ1-1; 7 bases in the junction line up with TRBD1. Read as DNA, the sequence is TGTGCCAACGAGGCGTTGGAGACAGGGATTCGGGACACTGAAGCTTTCTTT. It specifies CANEALETGIRDTEAFF.